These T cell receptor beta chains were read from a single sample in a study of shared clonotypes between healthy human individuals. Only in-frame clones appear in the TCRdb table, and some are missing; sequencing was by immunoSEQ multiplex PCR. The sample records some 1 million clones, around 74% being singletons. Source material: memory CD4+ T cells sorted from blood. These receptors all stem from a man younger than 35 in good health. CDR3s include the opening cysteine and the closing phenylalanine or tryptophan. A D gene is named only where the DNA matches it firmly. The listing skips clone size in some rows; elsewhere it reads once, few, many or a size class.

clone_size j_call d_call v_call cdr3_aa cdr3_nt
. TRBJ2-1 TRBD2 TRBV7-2 CASSPGLAYNEQFF TGTGCCAGCAGCCCCGGACTAGCCTACAATGAGCAGTTCTTC
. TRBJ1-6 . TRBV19 CASSMDPDSPLHF TGTGCCAGTAGTATGGACCCCGATTCACCCCTCCACTTT
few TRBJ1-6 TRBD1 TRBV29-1 CSVGQGDNSPLHF TGCAGCGTCGGACAGGGAGATAATTCACCCCTCCACTTT
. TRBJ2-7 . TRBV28 CASSSGQGSRYEQYF TGTGCCAGCAGTTCAGGTCAGGGGAGCCGATACGAGCAGTACTTC
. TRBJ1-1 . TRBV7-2 CASSRQGMNTEAFF TGTGCCAGCAGCCGTCAGGGTATGAACACTGAAGCTTTCTTT
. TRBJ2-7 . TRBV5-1 CASSFTGASAKTNEQYF TGCGCCAGCAGCTTTACGGGGGCTAGCGCGAAAACGAACGAGCAGTACTTC
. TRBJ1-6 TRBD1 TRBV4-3 CASSNGGIQGNRSPLHF TGCGCCAGCAGCAATGGAGGGATACAGGGGAATCGTTCACCCCTCCACTTT
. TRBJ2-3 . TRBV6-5 CASNRGPLDTQYF TGTGCCAGCAACCGCGGGCCCCTAGATACGCAGTATTTT
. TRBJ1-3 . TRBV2 CASSPSGGVSGNTIYF TGTGCCAGCAGTCCGTCCGGGGGAGTCTCTGGAAACACCATATATTTT
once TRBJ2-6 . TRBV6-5 CASSYGFSGANVLTF TGTGCCAGCAGTTATGGGTTCTCTGGGGCCAACGTCCTGACTTTC
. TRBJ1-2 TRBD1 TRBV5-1 CASSLYGQGAYGYTF TGCGCCAGCAGCTTGTATGGACAGGGGGCGTACGGCTACACCTTC
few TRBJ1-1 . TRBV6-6 CASSEQNTEAFF TGTGCCAGCAGCGAGCAGAACACTGAAGCTTTCTTT
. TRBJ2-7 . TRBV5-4 CASSRDRYEQYF TGTGCCAGCAGCCGAGACCGATACGAGCAGTACTTC
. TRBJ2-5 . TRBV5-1 CASSSQQVPGTQYF TGCGCCAGCAGCTCACAACAGGTTCCGGGGACCCAGTACTTC
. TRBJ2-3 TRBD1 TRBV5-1 CASSFTGGLTDTQYF TGCGCCAGCAGCTTTACAGGGGGCCTCACAGATACGCAGTATTTT
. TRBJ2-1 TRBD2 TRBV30 CAWNSEGGRASYNEQFF TGTGCCTGGAATTCGGAGGGAGGGAGGGCCTCCTACAATGAGCAGTTCTTC
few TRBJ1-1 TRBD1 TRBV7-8 CASSLDSGGRTNTEAFF TGTGCCAGCAGCTTAGACTCAGGGGGGCGGACGAACACTGAAGCTTTCTTT
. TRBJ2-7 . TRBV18 CASSPPGGTYEQYF TGTGCCAGCTCACCACCGGGGGGTACCTACGAGCAGTACTTC
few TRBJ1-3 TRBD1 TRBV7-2 CASSSQGILSGNTIYF TGTGCCAGCAGCTCACAGGGGATCCTCTCTGGAAACACCATATATTTT
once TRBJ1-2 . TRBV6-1 CASSEKTVPPHYGYTF TGTGCCAGCAGTGAAAAGACAGTACCCCCCCACTATGGCTACACCTTC
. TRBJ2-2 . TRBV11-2 CASNSLTGELFF TGTGCCAGCAACTCCCTGACCGGGGAGCTGTTTTTT
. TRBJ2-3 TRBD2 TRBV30 CAWSKGLAITDTQYF TGTGCCTGGAGTAAAGGACTAGCCATCACAGATACGCAGTATTTT
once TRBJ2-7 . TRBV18 CASSPGSESLYEQYF TGTGCCAGCTCACCTGGATCAGAGAGTCTCTACGAGCAGTACTTC
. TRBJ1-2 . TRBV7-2 CASSLEQGINYGYTF TGTGCCAGCAGCTTAGAACAGGGAATAAACTATGGCTACACCTTC
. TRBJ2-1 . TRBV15 CATALGYNEQFF TGTGCCACCGCCCTAGGATACAATGAGCAGTTCTTC
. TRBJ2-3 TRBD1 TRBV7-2 CASRKQGRGQYF TGTGCCAGCAGAAAACAGGGGAGAGGGCAGTATTTT
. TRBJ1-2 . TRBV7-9 CASSLEGTPSGYTF TGTGCCAGCAGCTTAGAGGGCACCCCGAGTGGCTACACCTTC
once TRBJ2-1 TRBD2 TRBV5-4 CASSATGTSGHNEQFF TGTGCCAGCAGCGCGACCGGGACTAGCGGACACAATGAGCAGTTCTTC
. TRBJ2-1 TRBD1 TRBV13 CASSPGQGRDNEQFF TGTGCCAGCAGCCCCGGACAGGGGCGGGACAATGAGCAGTTCTTC
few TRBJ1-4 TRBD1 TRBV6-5 CASSTTGEWYEKLFF TGTGCCAGCAGTACCACAGGGGAGTGGTATGAAAAACTGTTTTTT
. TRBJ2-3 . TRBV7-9 CASSFEAVYTDTQYF TGTGCCAGCAGCTTCGAGGCGGTTTACACAGATACGCAGTATTTT
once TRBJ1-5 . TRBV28 CASNFWGAGNQPQHF TGTGCCAGCAACTTTTGGGGTGCTGGCAATCAGCCCCAGCATTTT
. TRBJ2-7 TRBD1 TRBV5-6 CASSLIPTGGHEQYF TGTGCCAGCAGCTTGATCCCGACAGGGGGACACGAGCAGTACTTC
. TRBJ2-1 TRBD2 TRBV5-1 CASTGLAGEYNEQFF TGCGCCAGCACAGGCCTAGCGGGGGAATACAATGAGCAGTTCTTC
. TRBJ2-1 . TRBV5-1 CASSLEGSLQFF TGCGCCAGCAGCTTGGAGGGTTCTTTACAGTTCTTC
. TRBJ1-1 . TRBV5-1 CASSQGDHSAQAFF TGCGCCAGCAGCCAAGGGGACCACAGCGCCCAAGCTTTCTTT
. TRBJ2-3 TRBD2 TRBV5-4 CASSFGGGPTDTQYF TGTGCCAGCAGCTTCGGCGGGGGGCCAACAGATACGCAGTATTTT
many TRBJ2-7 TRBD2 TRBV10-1 CASSESGGVKSSYEQYF TGCGCCAGCAGTGAGTCCGGGGGGGTCAAGAGCTCCTACGAGCAGTACTTC
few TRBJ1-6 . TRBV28 CASSSSTYGNSPLHF TGTGCCAGCAGTTCATCGACCTATGGGAATTCACCCCTCCACTTT
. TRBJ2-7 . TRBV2 CASRREAMNGEQYF TGTGCCAGCAGGAGGGAGGCGATGAATGGCGAGCAGTACTTC
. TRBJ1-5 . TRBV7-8 CASSLVGGTPNQPQHF TGTGCCAGCAGCTTAGTCGGAGGGACCCCAAATCAGCCCCAGCATTTT
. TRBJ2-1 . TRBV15 CATSRSASYNEQFF TGTGCCACCAGCAGAAGCGCTAGCTACAATGAGCAGTTCTTC
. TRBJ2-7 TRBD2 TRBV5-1 CASSSGLAGAYEQYF TGCGCCAGCAGCTCCGGACTAGCGGGGGCCTACGAGCAGTACTTC
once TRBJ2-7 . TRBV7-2 CASSPGSGGNEQYF TGTGCCAGCAGCCCCGGGAGTGGAGGCAACGAGCAGTACTTC
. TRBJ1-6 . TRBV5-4 CASSLAASYNSPLHF TGTGCCAGCAGCTTGGCGGCCTCCTATAATTCACCCCTCCACTTT
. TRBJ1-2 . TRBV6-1 CASSEGTVYGYAF TGTGCCAGCAGTGAAGGGACAGTTTATGGCTACGCCTTC
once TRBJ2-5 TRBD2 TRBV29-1 CSVSPYGGAKETQYF TGCAGCGTCTCTCCCTACGGGGGGGCCAAAGAGACCCAGTACTTC
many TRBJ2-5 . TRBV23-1 CASSHTDRLGTTPETQYF TGCGCCAGCAGTCACACAGACCGGCTGGGGACCACTCCAGAGACCCAGTACTTC
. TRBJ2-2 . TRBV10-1 CASSESGAGELFF TGCGCCAGCAGTGAGTCCGGAGCCGGGGAGCTGTTTTTT
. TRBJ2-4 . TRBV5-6 CASSLGVTGDLAKNIQYF TGTGCCAGCAGCTTGGGGGTCACGGGGGATCTAGCCAAAAACATTCAGTACTTC
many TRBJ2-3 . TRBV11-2 CASSYPPGGQVTQYF TGTGCCAGCAGCTACCCTCCCGGGGGGCAGGTTACGCAGTATTTT
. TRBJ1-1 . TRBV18 CASSPAGGSTEAFF TGTGCCAGCTCACCCGCCGGGGGGTCCACTGAAGCTTTCTTT
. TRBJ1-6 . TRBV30 CALREVVGYNSPLHF TGTGCCCTGCGGGAGGTCGTGGGCTATAATTCACCCCTCCACTTT
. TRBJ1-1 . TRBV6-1 CASSATGPPNTEAFF TGTGCCAGCAGTGCCACAGGACCCCCGAACACTGAAGCTTTCTTT
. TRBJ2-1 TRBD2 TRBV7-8 CASSLAGGNEQFF TGTGCCAGCAGTCTAGCGGGAGGCAATGAGCAGTTCTTC
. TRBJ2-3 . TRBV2 CASTRSYTDTQYF TGTGCCAGCACCCGCTCCTACACAGATACGCAGTATTTT
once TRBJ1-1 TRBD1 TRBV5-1 CASSNQGAGATEAFF TGCGCCAGCAGCAATCAGGGGGCAGGGGCCACTGAAGCTTTCTTT
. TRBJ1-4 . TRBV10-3 CAISAGAREKLFF TGTGCCATCAGTGCAGGGGCGCGTGAAAAACTGTTTTTT
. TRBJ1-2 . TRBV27 CASSLLRQDRSGYTF TGTGCCAGCAGTTTATTGAGGCAGGACCGTAGTGGCTACACCTTC
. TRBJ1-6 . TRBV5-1 CASSLEVGANSPLHF TGCGCCAGCAGCTTGGAGGTAGGGGCCAATTCACCCCTCCACTTT